This T cell receptor beta chain was found in a study of T-cell memory formation after mild COVID-19. TCRdb reanalysed the 5' RACE reads using MiXCR and keeps one entry per CDR3 protein. The sample has about 470,000 distinct CDR3 sequences, around 27% seen once. The CDR3 runs 15 residues. CDR1 and CDR2 from the germline V gene are SGHRS and YFSETQ. V was clipped by 4 bases and J by 1 base, with 14 bases between them. The specimen sequenced was PBMCs or a T cell subset sorted from them (not recorded which). This clonotype originated in an adult woman who had mild COVID-19 (a few samples of this study predate the infection). Cell type and time point are not known. V is TRBV5-1 and J is TRBJ1-1; possible D gene TRBD1, 5 bases. CDR3 loop: CASSPTSGGNTEAFF. The CDR3 DNA is TGCGCCAGCAGCCCCACCTCCGGGGGGAACACTGAAGCTTTCTTT.